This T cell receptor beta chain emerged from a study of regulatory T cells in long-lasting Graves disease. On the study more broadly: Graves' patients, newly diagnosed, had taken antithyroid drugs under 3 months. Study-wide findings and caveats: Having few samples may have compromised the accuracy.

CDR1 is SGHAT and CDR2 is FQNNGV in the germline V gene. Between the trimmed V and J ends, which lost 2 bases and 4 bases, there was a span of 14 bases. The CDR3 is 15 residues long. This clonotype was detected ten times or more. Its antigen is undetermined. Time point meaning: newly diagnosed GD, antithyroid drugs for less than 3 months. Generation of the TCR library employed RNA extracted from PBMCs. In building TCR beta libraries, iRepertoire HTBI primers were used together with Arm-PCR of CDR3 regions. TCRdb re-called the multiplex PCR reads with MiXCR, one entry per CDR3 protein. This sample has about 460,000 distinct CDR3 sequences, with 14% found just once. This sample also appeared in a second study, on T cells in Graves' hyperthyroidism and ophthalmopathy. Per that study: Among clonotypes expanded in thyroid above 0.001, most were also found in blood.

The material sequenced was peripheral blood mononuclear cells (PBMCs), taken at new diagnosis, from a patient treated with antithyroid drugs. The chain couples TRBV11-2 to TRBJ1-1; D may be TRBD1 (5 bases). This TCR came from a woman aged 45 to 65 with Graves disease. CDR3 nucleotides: TGTGCCAGCAGCTTAACGGACATTTCCACCACTGAAGCTTTCTTT. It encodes CASSLTDISTTEAFF.